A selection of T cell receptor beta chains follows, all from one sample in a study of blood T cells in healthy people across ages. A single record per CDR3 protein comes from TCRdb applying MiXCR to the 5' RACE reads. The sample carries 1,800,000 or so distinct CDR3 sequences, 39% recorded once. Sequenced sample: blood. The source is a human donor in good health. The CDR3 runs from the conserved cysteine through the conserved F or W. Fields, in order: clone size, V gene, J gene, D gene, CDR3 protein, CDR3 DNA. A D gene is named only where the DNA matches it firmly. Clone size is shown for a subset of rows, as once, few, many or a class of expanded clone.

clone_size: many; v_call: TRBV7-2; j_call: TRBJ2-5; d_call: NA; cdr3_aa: CASSLGWETQYF; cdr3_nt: TGTGCCAGCAGTTTAGGGTGGGAGACCCAGTACTTC
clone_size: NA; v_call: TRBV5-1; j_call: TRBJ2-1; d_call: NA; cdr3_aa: CASSWNPIRGEQFF; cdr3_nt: TGCGCCAGCAGCTGGAATCCAATCCGGGGGGAGCAGTTCTTC
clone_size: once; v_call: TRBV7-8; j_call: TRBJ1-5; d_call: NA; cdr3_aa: CANSSRGFVNQPQHF; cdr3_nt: TGTGCCAACAGCTCAAGGGGGTTTGTCAATCAGCCCCAGCATTTT
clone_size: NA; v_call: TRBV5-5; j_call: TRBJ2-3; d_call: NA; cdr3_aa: CASSTRRGPDTQYF; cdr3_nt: TGTGCCAGCAGCACAAGGAGGGGCCCAGATACGCAGTATTTT
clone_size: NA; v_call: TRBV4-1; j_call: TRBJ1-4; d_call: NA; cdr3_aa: CASSQDLRFATNEKLFF; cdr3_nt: TGCGCCAGCAGCCAAGATCTTAGGTTTGCAACTAATGAAAAACTGTTTTTT
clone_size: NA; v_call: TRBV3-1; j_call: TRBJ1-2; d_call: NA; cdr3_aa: CASSQVTGDLQHGYTF; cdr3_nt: TGTGCCAGCAGCCAAGTGACGGGCGATTTGCAACACGGCTACACCTTC
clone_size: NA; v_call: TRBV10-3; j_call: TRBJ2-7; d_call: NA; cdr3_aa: CAISDLRDRVDEQYF; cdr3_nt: TGTGCCATCAGTGATTTGCGGGATCGCGTAGACGAGCAGTACTTC
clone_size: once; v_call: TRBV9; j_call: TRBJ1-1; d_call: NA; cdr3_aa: CACSVGIKSEAFF; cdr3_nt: TGTGCCTGCAGCGTAGGGATAAAGAGTGAAGCTTTCTTT
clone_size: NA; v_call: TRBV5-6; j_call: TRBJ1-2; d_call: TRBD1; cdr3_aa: CASSFQGVGNYGYTF; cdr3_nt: TGTGCCAGCAGCTTCCAGGGGGTCGGCAACTATGGCTACACCTTC
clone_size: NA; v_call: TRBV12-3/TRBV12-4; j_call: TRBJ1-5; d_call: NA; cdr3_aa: CASSSQGRDQPQHF; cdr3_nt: TGTGCCAGCAGTTCACAGGGAAGGGATCAGCCCCAGCATTTT
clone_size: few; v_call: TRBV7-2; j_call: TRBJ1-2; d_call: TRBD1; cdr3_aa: CASGGQGNYGYTF; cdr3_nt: TGTGCCAGCGGGGGACAGGGGAACTATGGCTACACCTTC
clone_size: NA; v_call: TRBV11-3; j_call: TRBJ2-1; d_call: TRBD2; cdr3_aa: CASTPHQRGNGEQFF; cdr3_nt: TGTGCCAGCACGCCCCATCAGCGGGGTAACGGTGAGCAGTTCTTC
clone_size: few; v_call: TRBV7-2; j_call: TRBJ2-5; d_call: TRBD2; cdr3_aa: CASRAGLAGVETQYF; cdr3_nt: TGTGCCAGCAGGGCGGGACTAGCGGGGGTAGAGACCCAGTACTTC
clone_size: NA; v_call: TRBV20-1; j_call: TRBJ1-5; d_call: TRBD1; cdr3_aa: CSAADRVDQPQHF; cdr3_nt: TGCAGTGCCGCCGACAGGGTTGATCAGCCCCAGCATTTT
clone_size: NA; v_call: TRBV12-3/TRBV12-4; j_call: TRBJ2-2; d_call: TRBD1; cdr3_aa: CASSLAKYGTGALNTGELFF; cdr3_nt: TGTGCCAGCAGTTTAGCGAAGTATGGGACAGGGGCGCTAAACACCGGGGAGCTGTTTTTT
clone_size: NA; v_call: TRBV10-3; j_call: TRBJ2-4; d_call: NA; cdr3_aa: CAISQDVSLDIQYF; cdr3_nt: TGTGCCATCAGCCAGGACGTATCCCTGGACATTCAGTACTTC
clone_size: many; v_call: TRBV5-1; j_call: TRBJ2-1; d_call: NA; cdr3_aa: CASSLLGWGANEQFF; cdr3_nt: TGCGCCAGCAGCTTGCTGGGGTGGGGCGCCAATGAGCAGTTCTTC
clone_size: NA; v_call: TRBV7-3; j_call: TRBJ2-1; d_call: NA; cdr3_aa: CASSYGLPGDEQFF; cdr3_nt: TGTGCCAGCAGCTACGGATTGCCCGGCGATGAGCAGTTCTTC
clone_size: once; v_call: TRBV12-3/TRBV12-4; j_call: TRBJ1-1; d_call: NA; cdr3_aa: CASSFGWWPNTEAFF; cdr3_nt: TGTGCCAGCAGTTTTGGGTGGTGGCCGAACACTGAAGCTTTCTTT
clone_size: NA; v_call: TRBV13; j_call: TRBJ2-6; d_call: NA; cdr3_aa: CASSLTRVRANVLTF; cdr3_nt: TGTGCCAGCAGCCTCACCAGGGTTAGGGCCAACGTCCTGACTTTC
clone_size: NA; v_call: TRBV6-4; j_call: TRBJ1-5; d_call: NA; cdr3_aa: CASSDPLTQGSGNQPQHF; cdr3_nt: TGTGCCAGCAGTGACCCGCTGACCCAGGGTTCGGGGAATCAGCCCCAGCATTTT
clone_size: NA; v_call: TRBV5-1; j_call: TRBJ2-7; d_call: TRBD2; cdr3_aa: CASSLPLGGTSGGRQYF; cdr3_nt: TGCGCCAGCAGCCTCCCCCTCGGGGGGACTAGCGGGGGGCGGCAGTACTTC
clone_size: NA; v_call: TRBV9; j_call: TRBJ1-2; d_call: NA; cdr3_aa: CVSSVAVGANYGYTF; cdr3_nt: TGTGTCAGCAGCGTAGCGGTCGGTGCTAACTATGGCTACACCTTC
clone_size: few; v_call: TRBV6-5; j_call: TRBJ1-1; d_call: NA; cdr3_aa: CASSYVRSTEAFF; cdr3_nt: TGTGCCAGCAGTTACGTCCGTTCCACTGAAGCTTTCTTT
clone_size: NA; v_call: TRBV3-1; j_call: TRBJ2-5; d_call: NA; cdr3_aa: CASSQELPAFSETQYF; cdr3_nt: TGTGCCAGCAGCCAAGAGTTACCGGCCTTTTCGGAGACCCAGTACTTC
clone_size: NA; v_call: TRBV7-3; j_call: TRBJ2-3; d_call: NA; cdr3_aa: CASSLREPTSTDTQYF; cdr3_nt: TGTGCCAGCAGCTTAAGGGAACCTACTAGCACAGATACGCAGTATTTT
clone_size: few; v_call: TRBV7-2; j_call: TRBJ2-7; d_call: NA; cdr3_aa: CASSFYGGVDEQYF; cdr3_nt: TGTGCCAGCAGCTTCTACGGGGGCGTTGACGAGCAGTACTTC
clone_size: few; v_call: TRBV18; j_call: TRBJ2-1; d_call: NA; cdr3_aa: CASSPPDGGPGNEQFF; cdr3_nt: TGTGCCAGCTCACCACCTGACGGGGGGCCGGGGAATGAGCAGTTCTTC
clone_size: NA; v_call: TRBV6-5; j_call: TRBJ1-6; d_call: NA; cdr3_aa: CASSYSGTQTRNPPLHF; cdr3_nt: TGTGCCAGCAGTTACTCAGGAACTCAAACACGAAATCCACCCCTCCACTTT
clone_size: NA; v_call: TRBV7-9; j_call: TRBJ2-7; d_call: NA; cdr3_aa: CASSPNHPFSSYEQYF; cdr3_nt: TGTGCCAGCAGCCCAAACCACCCATTTAGCTCCTACGAGCAGTACTTC
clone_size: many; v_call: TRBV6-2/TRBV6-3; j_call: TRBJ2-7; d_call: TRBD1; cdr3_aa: CASSQASGTEYEQYF; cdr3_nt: TGTGCCAGCAGCCAAGCATCCGGGACAGAATACGAGCAGTACTTC
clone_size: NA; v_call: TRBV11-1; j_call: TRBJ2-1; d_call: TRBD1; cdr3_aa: CASSQRDRGFSEEQFF; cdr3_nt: TGTGCCAGCAGCCAACGAGACAGGGGCTTTAGTGAGGAGCAGTTCTTC
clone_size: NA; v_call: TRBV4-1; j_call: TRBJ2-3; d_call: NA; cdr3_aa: CASSQATLTSGRTDTQYF; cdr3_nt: TGCGCCAGCAGCCAAGCGACTCTAACATCTGGGCGCACAGATACGCAGTATTTT
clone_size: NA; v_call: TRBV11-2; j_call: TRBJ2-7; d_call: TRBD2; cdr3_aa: CASSGGGFYEQYF; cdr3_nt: TGTGCCAGCAGCGGGGGGGGGTTCTACGAGCAGTACTTC
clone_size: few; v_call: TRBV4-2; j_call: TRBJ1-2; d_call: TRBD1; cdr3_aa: CASSQDWRDRGLGYTF; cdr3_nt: TGTGCCAGCAGCCAAGATTGGAGGGACAGGGGCCTAGGCTACACCTTC
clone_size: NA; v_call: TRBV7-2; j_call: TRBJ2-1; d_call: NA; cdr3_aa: CASSLDITRVRGNEQFF; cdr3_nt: TGTGCCAGCAGCTTAGACATAACGAGGGTGAGGGGCAATGAGCAGTTCTTC
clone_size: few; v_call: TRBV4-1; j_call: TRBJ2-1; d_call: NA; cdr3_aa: CASSTSVRGTYNEQFF; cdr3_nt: TGCGCCAGCAGCACCTCGGTGCGGGGCACCTACAATGAGCAGTTCTTC
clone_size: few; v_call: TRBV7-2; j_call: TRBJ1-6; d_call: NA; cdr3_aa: CASSLRSYRVHNSPLHF; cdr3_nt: TGTGCCAGCAGCTTAAGGAGTTACAGGGTCCATAATTCACCCCTCCACTTT
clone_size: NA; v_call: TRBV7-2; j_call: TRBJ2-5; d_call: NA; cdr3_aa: CASSTSDQGVGETQYF; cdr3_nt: TGTGCCAGCAGCACCTCGGACCAAGGGGTAGGGGAGACCCAGTACTTC
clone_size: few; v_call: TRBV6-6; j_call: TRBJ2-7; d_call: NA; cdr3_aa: CASSSTRGYDPYEQYF; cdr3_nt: TGTGCCAGCAGTTCCACCCGGGGCTACGACCCCTACGAGCAGTACTTC
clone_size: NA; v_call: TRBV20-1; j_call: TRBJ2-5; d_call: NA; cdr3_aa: CSASQTTQETQYF; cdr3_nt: TGCAGTGCTAGTCAGACAACCCAAGAGACCCAGTACTTC
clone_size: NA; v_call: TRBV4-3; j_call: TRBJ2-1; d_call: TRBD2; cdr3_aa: CASSRESPGGYNEQFF; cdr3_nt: TGCGCCAGCAGCCGCGAAAGTCCCGGGGGGTACAATGAGCAGTTCTTC
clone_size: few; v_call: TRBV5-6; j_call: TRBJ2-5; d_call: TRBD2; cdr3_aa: CASSFSGTSGEETQYF; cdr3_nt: TGTGCCAGCAGCTTTTCCGGGACTAGCGGGGAAGAGACCCAGTACTTC
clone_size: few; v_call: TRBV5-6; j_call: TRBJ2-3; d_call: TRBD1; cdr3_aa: CASSLRGQGTSSTDTQYF; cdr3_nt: TGTGCCAGCAGCCTGAGGGGACAGGGGACCTCTAGCACGGATACGCAGTATTTT
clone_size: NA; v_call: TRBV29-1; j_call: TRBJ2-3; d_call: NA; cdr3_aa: CSVSRGTQYF; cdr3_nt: TGCAGCGTTTCTAGAGGTACGCAGTATTTT
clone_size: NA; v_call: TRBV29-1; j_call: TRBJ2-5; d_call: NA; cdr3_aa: CSVGGQLGEQYF; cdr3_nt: TGCAGCGTAGGAGGGCAATTAGGTGAGCAGTACTTC
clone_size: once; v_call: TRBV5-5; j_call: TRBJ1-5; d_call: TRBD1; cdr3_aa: CASSLIGTGIQPQHF; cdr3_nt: TGTGCCAGCAGCTTGATAGGGACAGGGATTCAGCCCCAGCATTTT
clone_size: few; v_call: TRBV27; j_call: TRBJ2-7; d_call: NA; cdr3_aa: CASSTRPQASYEQYF; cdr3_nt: TGTGCCAGCAGTACCCGGCCACAGGCCTCCTACGAGCAGTACTTC
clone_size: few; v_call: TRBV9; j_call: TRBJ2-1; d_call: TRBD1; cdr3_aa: CASSVAWTGSYDEQFF; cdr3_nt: TGTGCCAGTAGCGTAGCATGGACAGGGAGTTACGATGAGCAGTTCTTC
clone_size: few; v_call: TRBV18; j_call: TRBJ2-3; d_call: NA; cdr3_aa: CASSPAGRTDTQYF; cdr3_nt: TGTGCCAGTAGTCCCGCAGGGAGAACAGATACGCAGTATTTT
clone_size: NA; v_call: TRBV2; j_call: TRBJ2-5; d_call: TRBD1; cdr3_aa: CATCRQGTKETQYF; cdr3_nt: TGTGCCACCTGCCGACAGGGGACAAAAGAGACCCAGTACTTC
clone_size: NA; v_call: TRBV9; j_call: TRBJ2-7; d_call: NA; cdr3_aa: CASSATAETTYEQYF; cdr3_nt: TGTGCCAGCAGCGCTACAGCCGAAACTACCTACGAGCAGTACTTC
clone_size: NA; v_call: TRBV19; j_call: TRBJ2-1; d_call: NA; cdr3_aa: CASSMARADNEQFF; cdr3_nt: TGTGCCAGTAGTATGGCCAGGGCGGACAATGAGCAGTTCTTC